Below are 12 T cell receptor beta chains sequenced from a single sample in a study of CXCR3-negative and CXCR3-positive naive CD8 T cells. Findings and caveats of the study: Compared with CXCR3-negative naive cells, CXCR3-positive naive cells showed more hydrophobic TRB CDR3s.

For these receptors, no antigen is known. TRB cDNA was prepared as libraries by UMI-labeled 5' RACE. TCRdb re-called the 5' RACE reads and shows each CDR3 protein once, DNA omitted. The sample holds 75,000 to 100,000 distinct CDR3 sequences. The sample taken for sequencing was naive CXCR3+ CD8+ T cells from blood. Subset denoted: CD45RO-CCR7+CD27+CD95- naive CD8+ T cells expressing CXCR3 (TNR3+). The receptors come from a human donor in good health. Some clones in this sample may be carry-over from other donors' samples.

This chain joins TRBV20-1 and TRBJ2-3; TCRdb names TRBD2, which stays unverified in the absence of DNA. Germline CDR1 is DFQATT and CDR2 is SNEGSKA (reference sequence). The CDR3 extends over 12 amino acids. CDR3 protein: CSARGLAVPQYF.

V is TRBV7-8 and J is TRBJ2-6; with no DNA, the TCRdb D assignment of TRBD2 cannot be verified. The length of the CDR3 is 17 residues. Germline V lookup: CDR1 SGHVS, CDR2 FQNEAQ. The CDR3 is CASSPAERGLGANVLTF.

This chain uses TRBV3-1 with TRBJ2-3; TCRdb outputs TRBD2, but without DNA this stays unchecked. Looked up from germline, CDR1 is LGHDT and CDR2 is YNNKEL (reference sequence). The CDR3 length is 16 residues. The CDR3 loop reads CASSQDLGGTFNTQYF.

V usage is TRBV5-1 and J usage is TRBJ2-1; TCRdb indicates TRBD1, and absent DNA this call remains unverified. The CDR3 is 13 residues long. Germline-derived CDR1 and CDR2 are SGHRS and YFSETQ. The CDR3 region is CASSLGTEEEQFF.

The CDR3 region is CASSSTRMGLAGRLTDTQYF. The rearrangement links TRBV7-9 to TRBJ2-3; lacking DNA, the TRBD2 call made by TCRdb goes unchecked. CDR3 length: 20 amino acids. The germline V gene encodes CDR1 SEHNR and CDR2 FQNEAQ (reference sequence).

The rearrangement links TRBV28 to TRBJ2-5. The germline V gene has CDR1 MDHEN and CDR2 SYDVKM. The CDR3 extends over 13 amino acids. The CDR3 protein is CASSLQSPETQYF.

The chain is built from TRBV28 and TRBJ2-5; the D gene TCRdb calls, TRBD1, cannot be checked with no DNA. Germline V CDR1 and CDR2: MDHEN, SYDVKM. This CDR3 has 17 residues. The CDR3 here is CASSPTPRAAYQETQYF. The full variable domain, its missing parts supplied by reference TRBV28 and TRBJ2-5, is DVKVTQSSRYLVKRTGEKVFLECVQDMDHENMFWYRQDPGLGLRLIYFSYDVKMKEKGDIPEGYSVSREKKERFSLILESASTNQTSMYLCASSPTPRAAYQETQYFGPGTRLLVL.

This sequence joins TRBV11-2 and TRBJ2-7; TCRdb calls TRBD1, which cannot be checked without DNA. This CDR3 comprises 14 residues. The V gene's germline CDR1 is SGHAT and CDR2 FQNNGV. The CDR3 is CASSLGGQGYEQYF.

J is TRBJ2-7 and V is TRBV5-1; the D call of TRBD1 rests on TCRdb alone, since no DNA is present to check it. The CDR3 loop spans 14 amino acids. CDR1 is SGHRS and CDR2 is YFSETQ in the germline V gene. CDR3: CASSIRDRAYEQYF.

CDR3 residues: CASSFGTGGRAEAFF. The chain carries TRBV28 and TRBJ1-1; the TRBD1 assignment by TCRdb is unverifiable without DNA. Germline lookup yields CDR1 MDHEN and CDR2 SYDVKM. There are 15 residues in the CDR3.

Here the CDR3 reads CSVEDMGVSYEQYF. The V call is TRBV29-1, the J call TRBJ2-7; TCRdb returns TRBD1, unconfirmable since there is no DNA. The CDR3 is 14 amino acids. CDR1 is SQVTM and CDR2 is ANQGSEA in the germline V gene.

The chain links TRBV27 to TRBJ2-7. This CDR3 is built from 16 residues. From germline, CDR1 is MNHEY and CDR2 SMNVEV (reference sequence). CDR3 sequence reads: CASSFNAHGVNYEQYF.